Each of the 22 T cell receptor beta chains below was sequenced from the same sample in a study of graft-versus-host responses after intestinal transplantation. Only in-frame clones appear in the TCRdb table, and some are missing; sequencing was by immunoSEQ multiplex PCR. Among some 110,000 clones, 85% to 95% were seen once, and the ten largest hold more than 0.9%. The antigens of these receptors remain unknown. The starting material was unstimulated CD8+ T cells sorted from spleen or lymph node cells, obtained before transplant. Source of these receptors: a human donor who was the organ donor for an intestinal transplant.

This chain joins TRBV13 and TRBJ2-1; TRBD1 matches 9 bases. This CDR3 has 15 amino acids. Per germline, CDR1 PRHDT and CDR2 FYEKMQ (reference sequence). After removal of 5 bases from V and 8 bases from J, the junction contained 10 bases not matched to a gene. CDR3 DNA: TGTGCCAGCAGCCCGAAGGGACAGGGAGTATATGAGCAGTTCTTC. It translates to CASSPKGQGVYEQFF.

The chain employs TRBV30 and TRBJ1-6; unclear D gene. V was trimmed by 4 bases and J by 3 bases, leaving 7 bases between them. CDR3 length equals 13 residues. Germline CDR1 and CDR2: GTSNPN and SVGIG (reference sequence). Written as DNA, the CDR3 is TGTGCCTGGACAGAAGACTATAATTCACCCCTCCACTTT. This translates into CAWTEDYNSPLHF.

The CDR3 here is CASSQRDRMGEQYF. The CDR3 DNA reads as TGTGCCAGCAGCCAACGGGACCGGATGGGCGAGCAGTACTTC. V is TRBV4-2 and J is TRBJ2-7; either TRBD1 or TRBD2 may supply D (5 bases each). This CDR3 is built from 14 residues. The V end was cut by 2 bases, the J end by 6 bases, with 14 bases between. CDR1 is LGHNA, CDR2 YNFKEQ, per germline.

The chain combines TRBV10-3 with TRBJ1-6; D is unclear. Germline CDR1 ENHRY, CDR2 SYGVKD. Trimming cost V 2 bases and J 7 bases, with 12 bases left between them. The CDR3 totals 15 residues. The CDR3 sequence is CAISEEGSPNSPLHF. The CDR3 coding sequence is TGTGCCATCAGTGAGGAGGGTTCGCCGAATTCACCCCTCCACTTT.

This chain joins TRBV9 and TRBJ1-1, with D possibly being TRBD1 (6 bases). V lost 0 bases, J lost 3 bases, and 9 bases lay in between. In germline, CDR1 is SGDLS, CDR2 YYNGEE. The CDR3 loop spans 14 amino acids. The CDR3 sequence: CASSVGWGHTEAFF. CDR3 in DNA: TGTGCCAGCAGCGTAGGATGGGGGCACACTGAAGCTTTCTTT. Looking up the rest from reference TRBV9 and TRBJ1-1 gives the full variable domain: DSGVTQTPKHLITATGQRVTLRCSPRSGDLSVYWYQQSLDQGLQFLIQYYNGEERAKGNILERFSAQQFPDLHSELNLSSLELGDSALYFCASSVGWGHTEAFFGQGTRLTVV.

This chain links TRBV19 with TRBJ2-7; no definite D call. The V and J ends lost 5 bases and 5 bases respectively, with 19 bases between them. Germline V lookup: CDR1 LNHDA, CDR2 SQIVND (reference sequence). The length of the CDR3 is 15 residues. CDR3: CASSSQVDGVDEQYF. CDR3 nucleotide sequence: TGTGCCAGTAGTTCCCAAGTCGACGGCGTGGACGAGCAGTACTTC.

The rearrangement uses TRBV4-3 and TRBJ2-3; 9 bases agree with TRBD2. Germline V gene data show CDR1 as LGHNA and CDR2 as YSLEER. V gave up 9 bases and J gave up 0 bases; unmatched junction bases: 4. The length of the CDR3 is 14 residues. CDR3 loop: CASSLAGSTDTQYF. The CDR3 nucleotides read TGCGCCAGTTCACTAGCGGGCAGCACAGATACGCAGTATTTT.

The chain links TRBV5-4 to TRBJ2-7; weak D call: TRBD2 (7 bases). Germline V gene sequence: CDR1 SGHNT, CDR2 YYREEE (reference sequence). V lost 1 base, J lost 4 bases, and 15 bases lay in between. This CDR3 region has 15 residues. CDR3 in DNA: TGTGCCAGCAGCTTGTGGGGGGGCAGAGAATACGAGCAGTACTTC. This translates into CASSLWGGREYEQYF.

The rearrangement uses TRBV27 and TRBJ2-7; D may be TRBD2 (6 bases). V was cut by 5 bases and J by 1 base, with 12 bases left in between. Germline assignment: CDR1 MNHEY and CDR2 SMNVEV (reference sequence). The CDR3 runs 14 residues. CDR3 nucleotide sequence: TGTGCCAGCAGTCCCCGTGGGGGGTCCTACGAGCAGTACTTC. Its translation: CASSPRGGSYEQYF.

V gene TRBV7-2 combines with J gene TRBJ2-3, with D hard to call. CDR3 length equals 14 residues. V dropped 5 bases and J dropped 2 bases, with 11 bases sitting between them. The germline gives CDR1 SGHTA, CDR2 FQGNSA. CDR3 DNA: TGTGCCAGCAGCCCCGACGGCTCCACAGATACGCAGTATTTT. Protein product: CASSPDGSTDTQYF.

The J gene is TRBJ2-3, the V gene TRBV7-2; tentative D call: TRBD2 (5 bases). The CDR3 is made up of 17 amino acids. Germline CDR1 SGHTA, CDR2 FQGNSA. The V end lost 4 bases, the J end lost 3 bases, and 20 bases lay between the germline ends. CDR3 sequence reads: CASSSPGLKRETDTQYF. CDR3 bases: TGTGCCAGCAGCTCTCCGGGTCTAAAAAGGGAGACAGATACGCAGTATTTT.

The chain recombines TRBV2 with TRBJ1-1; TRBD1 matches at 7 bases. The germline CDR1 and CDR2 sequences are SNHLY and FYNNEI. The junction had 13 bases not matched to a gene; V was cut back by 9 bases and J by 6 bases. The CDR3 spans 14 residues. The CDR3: CARHTGADPPEAFF. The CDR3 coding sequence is TGTGCCAGACATACAGGGGCTGACCCCCCTGAAGCTTTCTTT.

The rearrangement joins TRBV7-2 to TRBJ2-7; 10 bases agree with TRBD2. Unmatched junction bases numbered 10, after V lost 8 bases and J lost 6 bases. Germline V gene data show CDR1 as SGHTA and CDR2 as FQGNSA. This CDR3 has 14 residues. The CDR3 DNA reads TGTGCCAGCGGATTAAGCGGGAGGGCCTCCGAGCAGTACTTC. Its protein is CASGLSGRASEQYF.

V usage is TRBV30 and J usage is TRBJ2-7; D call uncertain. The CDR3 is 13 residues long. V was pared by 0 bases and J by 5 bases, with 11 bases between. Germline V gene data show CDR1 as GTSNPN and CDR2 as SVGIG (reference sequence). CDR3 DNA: TGTGCCTGGAGTGTGGGTACTGCCCACGAGCAGTACTTC. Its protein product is CAWSVGTAHEQYF.

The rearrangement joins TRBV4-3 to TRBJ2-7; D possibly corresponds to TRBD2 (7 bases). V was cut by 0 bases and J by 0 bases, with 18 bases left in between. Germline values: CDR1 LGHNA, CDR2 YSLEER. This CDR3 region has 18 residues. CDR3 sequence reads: CASSQDRGGTHLSYEQYF. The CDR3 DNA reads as TGCGCCAGCAGCCAAGATCGGGGAGGGACACACCTCTCCTACGAGCAGTACTTC.

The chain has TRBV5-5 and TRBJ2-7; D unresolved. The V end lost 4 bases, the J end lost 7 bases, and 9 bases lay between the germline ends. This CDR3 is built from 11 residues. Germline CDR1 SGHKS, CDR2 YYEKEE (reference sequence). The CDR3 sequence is CASSPRWEQYF. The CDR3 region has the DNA TGTGCCAGCAGCCCAAGGTGGGAGCAGTACTTC.

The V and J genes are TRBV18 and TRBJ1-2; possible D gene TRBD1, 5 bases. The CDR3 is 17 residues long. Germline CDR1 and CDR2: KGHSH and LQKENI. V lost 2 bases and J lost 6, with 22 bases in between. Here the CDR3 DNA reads TGTGCCAGCTCACCAGACCCGCCGGGACGGATCCTCAATGGCTACACCTTC. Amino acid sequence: CASSPDPPGRILNGYTF.

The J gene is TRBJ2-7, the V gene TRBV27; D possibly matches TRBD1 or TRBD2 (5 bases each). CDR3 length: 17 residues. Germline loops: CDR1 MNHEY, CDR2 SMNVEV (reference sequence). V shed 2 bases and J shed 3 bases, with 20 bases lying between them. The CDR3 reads CASSLRASGGRSYEQYF. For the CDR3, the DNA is TGTGCCAGCAGTTTAAGGGCGTCTGGGGGACGGAGCTACGAGCAGTACTTC.

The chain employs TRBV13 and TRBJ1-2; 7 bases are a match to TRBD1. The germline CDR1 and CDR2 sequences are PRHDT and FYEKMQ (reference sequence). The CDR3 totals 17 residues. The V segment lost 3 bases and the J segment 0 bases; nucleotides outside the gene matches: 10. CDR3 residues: CASSFWTGGDTNYGYTF. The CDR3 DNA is TGTGCCAGCAGCTTCTGGACAGGCGGGGACACTAACTATGGCTACACCTTC. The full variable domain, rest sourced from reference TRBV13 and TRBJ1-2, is AAGVIQSPRHLIKEKRETATLKCYPIPRHDTVYWYQQGPGQDPQFLISFYEKMQSDKGSIPDRFSAQQFSDYHSELNMSSLELGDSALYFCASSFWTGGDTNYGYTFGSGTRLTVV.

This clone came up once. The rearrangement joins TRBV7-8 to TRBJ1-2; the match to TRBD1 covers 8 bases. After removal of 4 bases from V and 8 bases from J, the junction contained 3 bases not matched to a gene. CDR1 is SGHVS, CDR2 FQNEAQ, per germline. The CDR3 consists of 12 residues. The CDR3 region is CASSSGGGGYTF. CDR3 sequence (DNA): TGTGCCAGCAGCTCAGGGGGCGGCGGCTACACCTTC.

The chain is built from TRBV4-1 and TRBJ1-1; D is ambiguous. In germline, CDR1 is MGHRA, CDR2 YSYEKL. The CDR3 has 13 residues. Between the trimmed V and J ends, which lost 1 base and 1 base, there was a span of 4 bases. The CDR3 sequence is CASSQGQNTEAFF. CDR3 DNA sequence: TGCGCCAGCAGCCAAGGACAGAACACTGAAGCTTTCTTT.

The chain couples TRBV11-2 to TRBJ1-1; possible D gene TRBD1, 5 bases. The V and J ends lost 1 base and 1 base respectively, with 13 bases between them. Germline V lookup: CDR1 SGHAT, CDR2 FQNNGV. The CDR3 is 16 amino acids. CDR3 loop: CASSLGPAGPNTEAFF. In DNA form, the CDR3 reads TGTGCCAGCAGCTTAGGTCCCGCAGGGCCGAACACTGAAGCTTTCTTT. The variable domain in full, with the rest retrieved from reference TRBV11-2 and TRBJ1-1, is EAGVAQSPRYKIIEKRQSVAFWCNPISGHATLYWYQQILGQGPKLLIQFQNNGVVDDSQLPKDRFSAERLKGVDSTLKIQPAKLEDSAVYLCASSLGPAGPNTEAFFGQGTRLTVV.